This T cell receptor (beta chain) was captured by sequencing in a study of blood T cell repertoires in COVID-19. The wider study: Researchers got acute and convalescent COVID-19 samples from the United States, Italy and Spain. PBMCs, B-cell-depleted T cells, or T cells were the source of the cDNA or gDNA that made up the material.

The length of the CDR3 is 15 residues. Trimming removed 3 bases at V and 3 bases at J, with 12 bases between. Germline-derived CDR1 and CDR2 are KGHSH and LQKENI. The authors' processing: For nucleated cells, counts were estimated from reference gene primer amplification. Assay: immunoSEQ multiplex PCR; the TCRdb copy retains only in-frame clones and omits some. V and J calls and clone size come straight from that table; D and trimming were deduced from the DNA. The table lists a few hundred thousand clones, 86% of them singletons. Across about two dozen US areas, participants ranged in age from 18 to 89 years.

The sequenced sample was PBMCs or T cells enriched from blood (not recorded which). This chain uses TRBV18 with TRBJ1-3; D call uncertain. The sequence was collected from a woman aged 18-29 years who had recovered from COVID-19. The DNA of the CDR3 is TGTGCCAGCTCACCGTCGATCGGGGTTGGAAACACCATATATTTT. Encoded protein: CASSPSIGVGNTIYF.